A single sample gave rise to the 5 T cell receptor beta chains below, sequenced in a study of early T cells in non-severe SARS-CoV-2 infection. Using its own MiXCR run on the 5' RACE reads, TCRdb lists one record per CDR3 protein. Here the sample spans fewer than 60,000 distinct CDR3 sequences, 11% being singletons. Material for sequencing was whole blood. Receptors were obtained from an adult who was a healthcare worker with PCR-confirmed SARS-CoV-2 infection or an uninfected control (not recorded which).

This clonotype was found a few times. The V and J genes are TRBV28 and TRBJ1-6, with TRBD1 as a possible D gene (6 bases). V lost 6 bases, J lost 5 bases, and 14 bases lay in between. The CDR3 extends over 15 amino acids. CDR1 MDHEN and CDR2 SYDVKM come from the germline V gene. In DNA form, the CDR3 reads TGTGCCAGCAGCACTCTTGGACAGAATAATTCACCCCTCCACTTT. It codes for CASSTLGQNNSPLHF.

The gene calls are TRBV4-3 and TRBJ2-3; TRBD1 agrees at 9 bases. The CDR3 sequence is 16 residues long. Germline trimming cut 3 bases from V and 4 bases from J; bases unmatched to any gene: 8. Germline V lookup: CDR1 LGHNA, CDR2 YSLEER. In nucleotides, the CDR3 is TGCGCCAGCAGCCATACCGGGACAGGGCTCTCAGATACGCAGTATTTT. This codes for CASSHTGTGLSDTQYF.

In this sample, this clonotype turned up many times. The chain couples TRBV5-4 to TRBJ2-3; D is ambiguous. V lost 4 bases to trimming and J lost 1 base, with 16 bases between them. The CDR3 extends over 16 amino acids. CDR1 and CDR2 (germline): SGHNT, YYREEE (reference sequence). The chain's CDR3 is CASSAAVSWGTDTQYF. CDR3 nucleotides: TGTGCCAGCAGCGCTGCTGTTAGTTGGGGCACAGATACGCAGTATTTT.

The V call is TRBV14, the J call TRBJ2-3; D uncertain. The CDR3 loop spans 13 amino acids. Germline lookup yields CDR1 SGHDN and CDR2 FVKESK. The germline V and J ends were trimmed by 0 bases and 5 bases, with 6 bases remaining between them. CDR3 residues: CASSQEGRDTQYF. DNA for the CDR3: TGTGCCAGCAGCCAAGAAGGCAGAGATACGCAGTATTTT.

This clonotype was observed many times. CDR3 DNA sequence: TGTGCCAGCAGTTTATCCATCTATTCCAATGAGCAGTTCTTC. Encoded protein: CASSLSIYSNEQFF. The chain uses TRBV28 and TRBJ2-1; D is uncertain. V shed 1 base and J shed 6 bases, with 10 bases lying between them. This CDR3 has 14 amino acids. Germline loops: CDR1 MDHEN, CDR2 SYDVKM. The full variable domain, rest sourced from reference TRBV28 and TRBJ2-1, is DVKVTQSSRYLVKRTGEKVFLECVQDMDHENMFWYRQDPGLGLRLIYFSYDVKMKEKGDIPEGYSVSREKKERFSLILESASTNQTSMYLCASSLSIYSNEQFFGPGTRLTVL.